The clone carrying this T cell receptor (beta chain) was recorded once. The data were obtained in a study of glioma-infiltrating T cells after dendritic cell vaccination. Germline V gene sequence: CDR1 LGHNA, CDR2 YNFKEQ. The CDR3 length is 17 residues. V dropped 3 bases and J dropped 5; count of bases not matched to a gene: 7. Repertoires were generated with immunoSEQ multiplex PCR, while TCRdb's copy carries only in-frame clones and drops some. The sample includes roughly 100,000 clones, 90% of them seen just once. Noted time point: after dendritic cell vaccination, including at tumor progression/relapse.

The chain links TRBV4-2 to TRBJ2-2; 12 bases are shared with TRBD1. The sequence was obtained from a human donor with glioblastoma. Specimen: blood, collected after dendritic cell vaccination. Here the CDR3 DNA reads TGTGCCAGCAGCCAGGAGAGGGGACAGGGGGCAACCGGGGAGCTGTTTTTT. It yields the protein CASSQERGQGATGELFF.